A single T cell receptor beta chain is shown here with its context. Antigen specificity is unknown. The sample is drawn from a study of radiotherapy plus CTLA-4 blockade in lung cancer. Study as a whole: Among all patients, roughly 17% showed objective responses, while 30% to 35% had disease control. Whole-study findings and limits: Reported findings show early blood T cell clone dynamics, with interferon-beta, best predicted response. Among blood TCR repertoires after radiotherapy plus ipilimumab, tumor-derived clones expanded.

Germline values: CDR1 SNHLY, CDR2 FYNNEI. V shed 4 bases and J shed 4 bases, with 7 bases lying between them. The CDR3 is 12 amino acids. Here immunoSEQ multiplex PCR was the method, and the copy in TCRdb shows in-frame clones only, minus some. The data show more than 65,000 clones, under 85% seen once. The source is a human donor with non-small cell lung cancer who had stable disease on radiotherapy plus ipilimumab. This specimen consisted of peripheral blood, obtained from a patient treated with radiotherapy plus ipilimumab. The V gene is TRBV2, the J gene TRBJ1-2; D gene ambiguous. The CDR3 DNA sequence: TGTGCCAGCAGTGTTAACCCCTATGGCTACACCTTC. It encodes CASSVNPYGYTF.